A selection of T cell receptor beta chains follows, all from one sample in a study of spatial heterogeneity in lung cancer. TCRdb passed the 5' RACE reads through MiXCR, listing each CDR3 protein once. The sample has tens of thousands of distinct CDR3 sequences; roughly 15% are singletons. The input for sequencing was PBMCs, taken at surgery. Receptors were obtained from a male donor with early-stage non-small cell lung cancer. Both conserved end residues are trimmed from each CDR3. Fields, in order: V gene, clone size, J gene, D gene, CDR3 protein. D genes are given only for firm matches. Expanded clones get a size class; other rows say once, few or many, or leave the size out.

TRBV11-2	many	TRBJ2-3	.	ASSFLGPSFNTDTQY
TRBV28	medium-sized	TRBJ2-3	TRBD2	ASSGLTSGSTDTQY
TRBV18	many	TRBJ2-1	.	ASSPINNEQF
TRBV20-1	many	TRBJ2-7	.	SARVRGGYEQY
TRBV15	.	TRBJ1-1	.	ATSHRGGTEAF
TRBV5-6	many	TRBJ2-7	.	ASSSAPYEQY
TRBV4-1	.	TRBJ1-3	.	ASSQDLSLQRVI
TRBV7-9	.	TRBJ1-2	.	ASSFSQGIGGYT
TRBV30	few	TRBJ2-7	.	AWSGGVEQY
TRBV20-1	.	TRBJ2-1	TRBD2	SVTSGSPRDEQF
TRBV4-1	many	TRBJ1-5	.	ASSQDLAGFHQPQH
TRBV12-3/TRBV12-4	many	TRBJ2-1	TRBD1	ASSPTGGAYNEQF
TRBV12-3/TRBV12-4	many	TRBJ2-5	TRBD2	ASRTSGQETQY
TRBV18	many	TRBJ2-5	.	ASSQDRFQETQY
TRBV5-1	few	TRBJ2-1	.	ASSYRAGYEQF
TRBV7-9	.	TRBJ1-1	.	ASSLDTFITEAF
TRBV6-5	.	TRBJ1-1	.	ASREPGRQKAF
TRBV7-6	.	TRBJ1-1	TRBD1	ASSRTTGVGTEAF
TRBV6-6	.	TRBJ2-7	TRBD1	ASSYPGQGSYEQY
TRBV5-1	many	TRBJ2-1	.	ASSLTGSSYNEQF
TRBV18	many	TRBJ2-1	TRBD2	ASSPGLAGDNEQF
TRBV18	.	TRBJ2-7	TRBD2	ASSHPGLDEQY
TRBV10-3	many	TRBJ1-5	TRBD1	AISESINRGQGQPQH
TRBV20-1	.	TRBJ2-7	TRBD2	SAAGTSGSYEQY
TRBV10-3	few	TRBJ2-7	TRBD1	ATDAGTGGPSYEQY
TRBV3-2	.	TRBJ2-2	.	ASSHPGAGHTNTGELF
TRBV5-1	few	TRBJ2-5	TRBD2	ASALLAGGHEETQY
TRBV18	.	TRBJ1-2	.	ASSPQEDGYT
TRBV18	.	TRBJ1-4	TRBD1	ASSPPTGTEKLF
TRBV12-3/TRBV12-4	many	TRBJ1-1	TRBD1	ASSLAGQGEAF
TRBV29-1	many	TRBJ2-7	.	SVGSGEIYEQY
TRBV9	many	TRBJ2-1	TRBD2	ASSVVTSGNEQF
TRBV6-5	.	TRBJ1-2	.	ASSGSGTKDYGYT
TRBV7-2	few	TRBJ2-4	.	ASSLLLAKNIQY
TRBV9	.	TRBJ2-1	.	ASSVALLAGNEQF
TRBV7-9	many	TRBJ1-1	.	ASSQVGTEAF
TRBV27	few	TRBJ1-1	.	ASSLGTTAF
TRBV2	once	TRBJ1-1	.	ASRGYTEAF
TRBV4-1	few	TRBJ1-4	.	ASSLLPWGEKLF
TRBV9	.	TRBJ2-1	.	VSSVGLGNEQF
TRBV5-1	.	TRBJ2-2	TRBD2	ASSRLADTGELF
TRBV12-5	many	TRBJ1-2	TRBD1	ASGLETGVYGYT